This T cell receptor (beta chain) was observed in a study of T cells in Graves' hyperthyroidism and ophthalmopathy. The germline V gene has CDR1 MDHEN and CDR2 SYDVKM. The CDR3 contains 14 residues. Trimming took 4 bases from V and 1 from J, leaving 10 bases between them. This clonotype was seen many times. Amplified TCR beta CDR3 regions came from RNA transcripts. First-round RT-PCR targeting the TCR CDR3 was performed with the HTBI primer set. Each CDR3 protein is one row after TCRdb ran MiXCR on the multiplex PCR reads. The table lists 300,000 to 500,000 distinct CDR3 sequences, under 15% of them singletons, with approximately 32% in the top ten.

This sequence originates from a woman in her 30s with Graves' hyperthyroidism. Sequenced: blood. J is TRBJ1-1 and V is TRBV28; D is unclear. The CDR3 is CASSSPPSNTEAFF. As DNA, the CDR3 is TGTGCCAGCAGTTCCCCACCATCGAACACTGAAGCTTTCTTT.